This entry features one T cell receptor beta chain sequence. The antigen is not known. These data originate in a study of radiotherapy plus CTLA-4 blockade in lung cancer. Background on the study: Objective responses were observed in less than 20% of patients, and disease control was achieved by 30% to 40%. Findings and limits, study-wide: Expansion in blood of tumor-derived TCR clones was seen after radiotherapy plus ipilimumab. Early shifts in blood T cell clones, with interferon-beta, reportedly predicted response best.

Those patients who had chemo-refractory metastatic non-small-cell lung cancer were given focal radiation along with CTLA-4 blockade through ipilimumab. V dropped 2 bases and J dropped 1 base, with 16 bases sitting between them. Germline V gene sequence: CDR1 SGDLS, CDR2 YYNGEE. This CDR3 contains 16 residues. Assay: immunoSEQ multiplex PCR; the TCRdb copy retains only in-frame clones and omits some. The data contain 85,000 to 120,000 clones, about 84% of them singletons. The TCR originated in a human donor with non-small cell lung cancer that progressed on radiotherapy plus ipilimumab. Some clones in this sample may be carry-over from other donors' samples. The starting material was peripheral blood, obtained from a patient treated with radiotherapy plus ipilimumab. The J gene is TRBJ2-7, the V gene TRBV9; D may be TRBD1 (6 bases). CDR3 loop: CASSVGTQDLSYEQYF. In DNA, the CDR3 is TGTGCCAGCAGCGTCGGGACACAGGACTTATCCTACGAGCAGTACTTC.